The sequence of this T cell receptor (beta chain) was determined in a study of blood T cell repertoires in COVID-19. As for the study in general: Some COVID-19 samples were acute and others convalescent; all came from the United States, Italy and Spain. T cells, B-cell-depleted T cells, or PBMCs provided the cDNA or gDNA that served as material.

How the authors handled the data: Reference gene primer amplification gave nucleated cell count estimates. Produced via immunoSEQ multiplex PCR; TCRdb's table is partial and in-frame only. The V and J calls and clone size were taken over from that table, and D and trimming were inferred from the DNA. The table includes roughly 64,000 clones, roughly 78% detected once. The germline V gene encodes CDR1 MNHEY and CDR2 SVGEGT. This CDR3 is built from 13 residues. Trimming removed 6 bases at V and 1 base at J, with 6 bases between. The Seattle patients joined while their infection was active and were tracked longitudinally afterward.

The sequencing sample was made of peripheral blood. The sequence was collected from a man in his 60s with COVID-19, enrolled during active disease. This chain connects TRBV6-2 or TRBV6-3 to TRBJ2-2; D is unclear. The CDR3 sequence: CASSPQNTGELFF. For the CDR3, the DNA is TGTGCCAGCAGCCCCCAGAACACCGGGGAGCTGTTTTTT.